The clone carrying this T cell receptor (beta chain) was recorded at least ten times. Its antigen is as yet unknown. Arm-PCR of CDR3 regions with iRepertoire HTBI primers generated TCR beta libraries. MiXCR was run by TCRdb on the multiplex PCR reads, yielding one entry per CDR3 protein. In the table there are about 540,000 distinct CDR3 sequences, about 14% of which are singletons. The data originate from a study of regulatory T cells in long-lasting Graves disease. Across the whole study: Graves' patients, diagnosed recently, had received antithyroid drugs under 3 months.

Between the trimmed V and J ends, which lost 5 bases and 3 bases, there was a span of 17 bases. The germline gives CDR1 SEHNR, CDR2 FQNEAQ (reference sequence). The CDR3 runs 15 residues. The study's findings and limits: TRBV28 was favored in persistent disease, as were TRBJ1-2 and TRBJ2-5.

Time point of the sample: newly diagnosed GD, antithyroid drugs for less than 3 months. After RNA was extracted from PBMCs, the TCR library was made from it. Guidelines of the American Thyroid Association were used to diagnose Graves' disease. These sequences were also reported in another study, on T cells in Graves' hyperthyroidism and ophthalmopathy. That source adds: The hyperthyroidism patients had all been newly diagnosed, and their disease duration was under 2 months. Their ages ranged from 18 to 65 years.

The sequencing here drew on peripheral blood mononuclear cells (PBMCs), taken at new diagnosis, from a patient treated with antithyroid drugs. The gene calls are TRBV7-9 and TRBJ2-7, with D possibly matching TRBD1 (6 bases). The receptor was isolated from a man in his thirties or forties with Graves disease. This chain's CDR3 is CASSITYGQLYEQYF. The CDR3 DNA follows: TGTGCCAGCAGCATTACCTACGGACAGCTCTACGAGCAGTACTTC.